This T cell receptor (beta chain) was identified during a study of T cells in Graves' hyperthyroidism and ophthalmopathy. Study results and caveats: Blood also held most thyroid clonotypes expanded beyond 0.001.

This CDR3 region has 15 residues. The V end lost 6 bases, the J end lost 1 base, and 15 bases lay between the germline ends. Per germline, CDR1 SNHLY and CDR2 FYNNEI. This clonotype was found many times. Its antigen is not known. Graves' hyperthyroidism was deemed stable given no ophthalmopathy progression within 18 months. What was amplified from RNA transcripts were TCR beta CDR3 regions. RT-PCR in the first round (using the HTBI primer set) targeted the TCR CDR3. TCRdb re-called the multiplex PCR reads with MiXCR, one entry per CDR3 protein. The data hold about 700,000 distinct CDR3 sequences, with about 14% observed a single time.

Input material: blood. The chain employs TRBV2 and TRBJ1-1; D possibly corresponds to TRBD1 (5 bases). This TCR was recovered from a woman younger than 35 with Graves' hyperthyroidism. The CDR3 here is CASSRQTMTNTEAFF. The CDR3, as DNA: TGTGCCAGCAGCCGACAGACAATGACGAACACTGAAGCTTTCTTT. Filled out from reference TRBV2 and TRBJ1-1, the complete variable domain reads EPEVTQTPSHQVTQMGQEVILRCVPISNHLYFYWYRQILGQKVEFLVSFYNNEISEKSEIFDDQFSVERPDGSNFTLKIRSTKLEDSAMYFCASSRQTMTNTEAFFGQGTRLTVV.